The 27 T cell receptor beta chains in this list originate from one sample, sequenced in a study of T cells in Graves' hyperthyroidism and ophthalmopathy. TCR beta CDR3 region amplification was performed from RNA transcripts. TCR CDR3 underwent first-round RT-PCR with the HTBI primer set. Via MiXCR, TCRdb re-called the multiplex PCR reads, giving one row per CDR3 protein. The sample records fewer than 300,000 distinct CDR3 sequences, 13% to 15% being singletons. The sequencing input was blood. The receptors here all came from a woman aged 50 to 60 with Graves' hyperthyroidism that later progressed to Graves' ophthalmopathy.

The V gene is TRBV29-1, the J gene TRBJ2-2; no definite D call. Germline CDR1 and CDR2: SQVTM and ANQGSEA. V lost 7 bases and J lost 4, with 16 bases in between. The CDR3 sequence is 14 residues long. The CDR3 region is CSAKTWARTGELFF. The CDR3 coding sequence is TGCAGCGCAAAGACCTGGGCGCGCACCGGGGAGCTGTTTTTT.

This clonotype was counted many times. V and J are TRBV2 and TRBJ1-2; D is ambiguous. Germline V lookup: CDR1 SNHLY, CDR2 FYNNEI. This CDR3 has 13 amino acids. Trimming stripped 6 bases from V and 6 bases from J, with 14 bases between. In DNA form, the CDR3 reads TGTGCCAGCAGGTTCACGGGATCGGATGGCTACACCTTC. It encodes CASRFTGSDGYTF.

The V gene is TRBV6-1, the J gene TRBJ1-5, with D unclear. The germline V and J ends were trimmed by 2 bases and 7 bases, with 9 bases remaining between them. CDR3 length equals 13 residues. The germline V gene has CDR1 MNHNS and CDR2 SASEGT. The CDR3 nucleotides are TGTGCCAGCAGTGAAAGAGATCAGCAGCCCCAGCATTTT. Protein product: CASSERDQQPQHF.

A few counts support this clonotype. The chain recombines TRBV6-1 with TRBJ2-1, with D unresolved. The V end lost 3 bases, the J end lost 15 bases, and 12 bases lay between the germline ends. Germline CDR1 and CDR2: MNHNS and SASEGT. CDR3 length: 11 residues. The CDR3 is CASSDQRGTFF. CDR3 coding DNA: TGTGCCAGCAGTGACCAAAGAGGAACGTTCTTC.

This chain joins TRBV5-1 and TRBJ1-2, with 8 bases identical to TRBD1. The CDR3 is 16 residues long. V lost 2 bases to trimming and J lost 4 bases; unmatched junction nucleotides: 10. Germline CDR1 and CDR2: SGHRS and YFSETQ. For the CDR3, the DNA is TGCGCCAGCAGCTTCGGACAGGGCTTAGGGGTCTATGGCTACACCTTC. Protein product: CASSFGQGLGVYGYTF.

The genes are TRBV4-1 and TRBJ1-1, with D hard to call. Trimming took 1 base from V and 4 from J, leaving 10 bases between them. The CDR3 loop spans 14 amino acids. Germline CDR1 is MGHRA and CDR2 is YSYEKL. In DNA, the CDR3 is TGCGCCAGCAGCCAAGGTGGATTTGGCACTGAAGCTTTCTTT. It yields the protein CASSQGGFGTEAFF.

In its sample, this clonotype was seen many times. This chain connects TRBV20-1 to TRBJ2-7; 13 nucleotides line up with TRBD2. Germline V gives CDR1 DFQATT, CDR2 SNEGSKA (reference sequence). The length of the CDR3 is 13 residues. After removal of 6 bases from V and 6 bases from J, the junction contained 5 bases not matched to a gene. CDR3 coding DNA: TGCAGTGCCCCGACTAGCGGGAGGCTCGAGCAGTACTTC. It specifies CSAPTSGRLEQYF.

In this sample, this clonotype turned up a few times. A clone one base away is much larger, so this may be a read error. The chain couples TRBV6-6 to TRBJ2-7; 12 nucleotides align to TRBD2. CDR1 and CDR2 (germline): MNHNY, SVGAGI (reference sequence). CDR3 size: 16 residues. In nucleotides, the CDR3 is TGTGCCAGCAGTTACTCCGCCGGGACTAGCGGGTACGTGCAGTACTTC. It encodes CASSYSAGTSGYVQYF.

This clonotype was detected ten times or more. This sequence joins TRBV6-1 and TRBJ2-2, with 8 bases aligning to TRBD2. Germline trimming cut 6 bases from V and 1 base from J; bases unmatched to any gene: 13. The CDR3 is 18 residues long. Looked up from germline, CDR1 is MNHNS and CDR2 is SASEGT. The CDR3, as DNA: TGTGCCAGCAGGTTAAAGCTTGCTAGCGGGCTGAACACCGGGGAGCTGTTTTTT. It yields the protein CASRLKLASGLNTGELFF.

The CDR3, as DNA: TGTGCCAGTAGTTCGCTAGCAACCGGGGAGCTGTTTTTT. Its translation is CASSSLATGELFF. J is TRBJ2-2 and V is TRBV19; tentatively, D is TRBD2 (5 bases). V lost 5 bases and J lost 5, with 9 bases in between. The CDR3 length is 13 residues. Per germline, CDR1 LNHDA and CDR2 SQIVND (reference sequence).

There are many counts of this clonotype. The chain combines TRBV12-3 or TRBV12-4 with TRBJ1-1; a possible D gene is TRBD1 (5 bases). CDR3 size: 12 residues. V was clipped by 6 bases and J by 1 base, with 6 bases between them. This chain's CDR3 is CASSDRNTEAFF. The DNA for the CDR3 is TGTGCCAGCAGCGACAGGAACACTGAAGCTTTCTTT.

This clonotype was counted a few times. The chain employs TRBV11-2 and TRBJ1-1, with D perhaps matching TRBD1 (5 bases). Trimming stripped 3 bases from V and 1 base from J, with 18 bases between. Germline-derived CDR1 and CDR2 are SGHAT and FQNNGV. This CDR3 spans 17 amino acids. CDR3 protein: CASSLGDSLPRNTEAFF. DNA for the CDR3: TGTGCCAGCAGCTTGGGGGACTCACTACCAAGGAACACTGAAGCTTTCTTT.

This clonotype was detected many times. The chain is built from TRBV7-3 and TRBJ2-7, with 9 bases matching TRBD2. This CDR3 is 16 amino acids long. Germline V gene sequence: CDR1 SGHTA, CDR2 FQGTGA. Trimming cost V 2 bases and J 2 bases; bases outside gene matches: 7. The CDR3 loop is CASSLHRAGGTYEQYF. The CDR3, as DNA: TGTGCCAGCAGCTTACATCGAGCGGGAGGTACCTACGAGCAGTACTTC.

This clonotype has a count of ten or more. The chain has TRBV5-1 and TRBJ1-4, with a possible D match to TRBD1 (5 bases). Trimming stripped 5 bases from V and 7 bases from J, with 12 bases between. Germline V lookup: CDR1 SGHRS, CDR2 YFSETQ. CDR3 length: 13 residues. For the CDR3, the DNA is TGCGCCAGCAGTTCGGGGCTAGCTGAAAAACTGTTTTTT. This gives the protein CASSSGLAEKLFF.

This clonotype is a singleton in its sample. The CDR3 sequence is CASSLDQIEAFF. The CDR3 region has the DNA TGTGCCAGCAGCTTGGACCAGATCGAAGCTTTCTTT. The chain employs TRBV5-4 and TRBJ1-1; D is ambiguous. Trimming shortened V by 0 bases and J by 8 bases, and 8 bases separated the two germline ends. The CDR3 extends over 12 amino acids. The germline CDR1 and CDR2 sequences are SGHNT and YYREEE (reference sequence).

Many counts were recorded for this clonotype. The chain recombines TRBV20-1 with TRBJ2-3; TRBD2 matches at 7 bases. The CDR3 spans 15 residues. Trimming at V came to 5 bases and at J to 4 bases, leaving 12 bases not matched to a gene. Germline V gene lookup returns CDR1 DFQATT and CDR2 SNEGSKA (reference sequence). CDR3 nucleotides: TGCAGTGCTCAAAAATCGGCGGGAGAAGCAGATACGCAGTATTTT. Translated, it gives CSAQKSAGEADTQYF.

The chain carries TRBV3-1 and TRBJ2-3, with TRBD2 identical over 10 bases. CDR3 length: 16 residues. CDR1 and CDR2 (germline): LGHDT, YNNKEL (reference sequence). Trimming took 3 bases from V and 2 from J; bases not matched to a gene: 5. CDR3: CASSHRTSGFTDTQYF. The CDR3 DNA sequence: TGTGCCAGCAGCCATCGGACTAGCGGATTCACAGATACGCAGTATTTT.

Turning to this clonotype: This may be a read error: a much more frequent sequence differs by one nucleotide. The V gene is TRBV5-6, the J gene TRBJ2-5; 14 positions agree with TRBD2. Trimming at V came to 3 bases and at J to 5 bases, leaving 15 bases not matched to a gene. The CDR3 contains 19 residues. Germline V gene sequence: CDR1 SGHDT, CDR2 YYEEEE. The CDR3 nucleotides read TGTGCCAGCAGCTCAGTGAGAGGGGGACTAGCGGGAGTAGGTGAGACCCAGTACTTC. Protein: CASSSVRGGLAGVGETQYF.

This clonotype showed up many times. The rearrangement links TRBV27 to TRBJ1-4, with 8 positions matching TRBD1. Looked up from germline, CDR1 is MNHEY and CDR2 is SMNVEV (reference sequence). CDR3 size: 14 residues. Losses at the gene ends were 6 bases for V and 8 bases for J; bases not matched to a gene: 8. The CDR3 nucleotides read TGTGCCAGCAGGCCGGGACAGGAAAGAGAAAAACTGTTTTTT. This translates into CASRPGQEREKLFF.

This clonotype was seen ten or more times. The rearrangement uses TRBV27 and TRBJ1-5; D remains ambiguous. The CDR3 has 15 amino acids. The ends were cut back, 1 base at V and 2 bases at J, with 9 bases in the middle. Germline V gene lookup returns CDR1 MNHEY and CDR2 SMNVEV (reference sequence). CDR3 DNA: TGTGCCAGCAGTTTATGGGCAGGAGGCAATCAGCCCCAGCATTTT. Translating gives CASSLWAGGNQPQHF.

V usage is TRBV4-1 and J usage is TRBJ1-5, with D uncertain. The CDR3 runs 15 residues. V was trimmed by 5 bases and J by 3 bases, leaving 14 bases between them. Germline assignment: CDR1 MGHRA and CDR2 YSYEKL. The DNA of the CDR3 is TGCGCCAGCAGCTCCTGGCGAGGGTACAATCAGCCCCAGCATTTT. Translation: CASSSWRGYNQPQHF.

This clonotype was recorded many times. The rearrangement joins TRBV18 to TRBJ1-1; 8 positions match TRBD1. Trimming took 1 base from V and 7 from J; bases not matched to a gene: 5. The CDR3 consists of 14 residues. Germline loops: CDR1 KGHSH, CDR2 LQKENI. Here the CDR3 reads CASSPRTGSGEAFF. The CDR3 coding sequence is TGTGCCAGCTCACCACGGACAGGGTCGGGTGAAGCTTTCTTT.

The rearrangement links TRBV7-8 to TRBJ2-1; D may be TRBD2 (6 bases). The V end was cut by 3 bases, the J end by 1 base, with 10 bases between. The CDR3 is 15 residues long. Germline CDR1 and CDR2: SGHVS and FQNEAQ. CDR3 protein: CASSFFGGSYNEQFF. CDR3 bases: TGTGCCAGCAGCTTCTTCGGAGGGTCCTACAATGAGCAGTTCTTC.

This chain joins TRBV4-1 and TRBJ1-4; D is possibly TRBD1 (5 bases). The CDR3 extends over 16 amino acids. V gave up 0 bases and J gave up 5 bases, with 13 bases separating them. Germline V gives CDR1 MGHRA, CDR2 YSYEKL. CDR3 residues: CASSQEVRGGNEKLFF. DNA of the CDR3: TGCGCCAGCAGCCAAGAAGTGAGGGGTGGGAATGAAAAACTGTTTTTT.

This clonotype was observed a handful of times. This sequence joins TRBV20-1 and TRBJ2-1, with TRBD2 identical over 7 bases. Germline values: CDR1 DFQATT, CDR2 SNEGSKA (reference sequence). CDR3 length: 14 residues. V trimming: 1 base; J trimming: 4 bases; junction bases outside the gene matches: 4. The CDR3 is CSARVSSGYNEQFF. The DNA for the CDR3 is TGCAGTGCTAGAGTATCTAGCGGATACAATGAGCAGTTCTTC.

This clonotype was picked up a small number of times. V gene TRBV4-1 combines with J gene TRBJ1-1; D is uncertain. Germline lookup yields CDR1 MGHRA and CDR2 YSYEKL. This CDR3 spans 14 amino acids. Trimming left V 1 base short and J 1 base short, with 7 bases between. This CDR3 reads CASSQVWGNTEAFF. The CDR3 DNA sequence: TGCGCCAGCAGCCAAGTGTGGGGGAACACTGAAGCTTTCTTT.

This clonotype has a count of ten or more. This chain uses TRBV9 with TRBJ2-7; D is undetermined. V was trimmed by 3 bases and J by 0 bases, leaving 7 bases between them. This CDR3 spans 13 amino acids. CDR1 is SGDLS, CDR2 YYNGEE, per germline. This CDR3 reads CASSGRASYEQYF. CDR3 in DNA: TGTGCCAGCAGCGGTCGAGCCTCCTACGAGCAGTACTTC.